This TCR beta chain emerged from a study of patients and donors after allogeneic stem cell transplantation. V dropped 4 bases and J dropped 1 base, with 15 bases sitting between them. Germline loops: CDR1 SEHNR, CDR2 FQNEAQ (reference sequence). This CDR3 has 16 residues. Via MiXCR, TCRdb re-called the RT-PCR reads, giving one row per CDR3 protein. The data contain 30,000 to 40,000 distinct CDR3 sequences, roughly 38% of them singletons. This chain uses TRBV7-9 with TRBJ2-3; tentative D call: TRBD1 (6 bases). The source is a human donor who was either an allogeneic HSCT recipient or a stem cell or donor lymphocyte infusion donor (not recorded which). It is not recorded whose cells these are; they may come from a transplant donor. The sequencing sample was made of blood, either unsorted or a sorted T cell fraction (not recorded which). CDR3 DNA: TGTGCCAGCAGCTCTGGGACAAGCCCTGGCACAGATACGCAGTATTTT. It encodes CASSSGTSPGTDTQYF.